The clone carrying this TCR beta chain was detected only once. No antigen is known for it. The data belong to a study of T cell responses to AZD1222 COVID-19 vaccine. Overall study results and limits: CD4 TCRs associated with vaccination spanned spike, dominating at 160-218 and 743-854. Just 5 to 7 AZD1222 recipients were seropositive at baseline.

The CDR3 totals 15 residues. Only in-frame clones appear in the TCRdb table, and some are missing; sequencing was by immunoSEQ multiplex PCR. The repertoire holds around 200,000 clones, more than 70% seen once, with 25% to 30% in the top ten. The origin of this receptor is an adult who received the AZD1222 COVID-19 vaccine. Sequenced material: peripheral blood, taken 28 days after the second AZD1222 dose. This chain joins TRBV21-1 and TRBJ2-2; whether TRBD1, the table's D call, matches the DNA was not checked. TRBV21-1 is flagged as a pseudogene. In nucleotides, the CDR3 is TGTGCCAGCACCATCGGACAGACGAACACCGGGGAGCTGTTTTTT. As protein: CASTIGQTNTGELFF.